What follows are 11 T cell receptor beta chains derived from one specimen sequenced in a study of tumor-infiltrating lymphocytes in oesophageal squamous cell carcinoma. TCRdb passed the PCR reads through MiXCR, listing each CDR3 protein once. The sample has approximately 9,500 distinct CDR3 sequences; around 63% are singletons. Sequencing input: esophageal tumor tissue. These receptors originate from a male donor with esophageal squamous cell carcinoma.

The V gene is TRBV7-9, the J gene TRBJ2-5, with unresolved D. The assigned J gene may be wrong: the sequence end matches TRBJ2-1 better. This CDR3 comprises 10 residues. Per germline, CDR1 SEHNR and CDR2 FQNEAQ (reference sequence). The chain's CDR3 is CASSSHEQFF. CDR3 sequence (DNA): TGTGCCAGCAGCTCCCATGAGCAGTTCTTC.

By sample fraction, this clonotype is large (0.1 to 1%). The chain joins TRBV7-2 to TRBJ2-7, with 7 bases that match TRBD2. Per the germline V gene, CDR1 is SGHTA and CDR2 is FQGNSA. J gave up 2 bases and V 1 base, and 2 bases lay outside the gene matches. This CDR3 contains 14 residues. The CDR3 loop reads CASSLEAGTYEQYF. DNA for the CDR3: TGTGCCAGCAGCTTAGAAGCGGGAACCTACGAGCAGTACTTC. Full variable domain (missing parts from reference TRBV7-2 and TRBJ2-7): GAGVSQSPSNKVTEKGKDVELRCDPISGHTALYWYRQSLGQGLEFLIYFQGNSAPDKSGLPSDRFSAERTGGSVSTLTIQRTQQEDSAVYLCASSLEAGTYEQYFGPGTRLTVT.

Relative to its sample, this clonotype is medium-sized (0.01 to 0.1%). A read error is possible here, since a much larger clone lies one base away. CDR3 sequence reads: CASSFPGTSGYSYNEQYF. CDR3 coding DNA: TGTGCCAGCAGTTTCCCCGGGACTAGCGGATACTCCTACAATGAGCAGTACTTC. The genes are TRBV28 and TRBJ2-1; TRBD2 matches 11 bases. The J call may be incorrect, as the DNA end agrees better with TRBJ2-7. Germline assignment: CDR1 MDHEN and CDR2 SYDVKM. There are 18 residues in the CDR3.

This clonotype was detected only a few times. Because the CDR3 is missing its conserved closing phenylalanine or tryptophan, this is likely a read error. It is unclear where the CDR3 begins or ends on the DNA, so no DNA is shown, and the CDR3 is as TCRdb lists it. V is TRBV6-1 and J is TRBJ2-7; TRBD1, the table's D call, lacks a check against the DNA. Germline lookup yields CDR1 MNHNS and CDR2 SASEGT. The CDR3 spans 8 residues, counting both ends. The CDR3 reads CASSETRQ.

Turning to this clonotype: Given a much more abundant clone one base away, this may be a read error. CDR3 protein: CASGPRSGYF. The CDR3, as DNA: TGTGCCAGCGGACCGAGAAGCGGGTACTTC. The chain carries TRBV7-2 and TRBJ2-5; tentative D call: TRBD2 (5 bases). The CDR3 runs to 10 residues. Germline V gene data show CDR1 as SGHTA and CDR2 as FQGNSA. Trimming left V 8 bases short and J 13 bases short, with 14 bases between.

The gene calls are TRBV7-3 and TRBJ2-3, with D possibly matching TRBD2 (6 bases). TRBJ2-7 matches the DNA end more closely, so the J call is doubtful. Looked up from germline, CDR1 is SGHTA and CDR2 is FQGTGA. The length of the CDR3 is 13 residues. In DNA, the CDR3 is TGTGCCAGCAGCCCTCGGAGGGGCTACGAGCAGTACTTC. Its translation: CASSPRRGYEQYF.

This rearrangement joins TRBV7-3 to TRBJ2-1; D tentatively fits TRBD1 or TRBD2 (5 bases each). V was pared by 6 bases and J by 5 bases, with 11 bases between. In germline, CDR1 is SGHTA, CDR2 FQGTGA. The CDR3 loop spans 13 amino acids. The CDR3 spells CASSRGKDNEQFF. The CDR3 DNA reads TGTGCCAGCAGTCGGGGCAAGGACAATGAGCAGTTCTTC.

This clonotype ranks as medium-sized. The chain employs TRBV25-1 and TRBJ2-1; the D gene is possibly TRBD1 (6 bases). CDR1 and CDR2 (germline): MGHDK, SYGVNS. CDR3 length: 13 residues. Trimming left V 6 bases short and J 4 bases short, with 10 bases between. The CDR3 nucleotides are TGTGCCAGCAGGGAAACAGGGTACAATGAGCAGTTCTTC. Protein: CASRETGYNEQFF.

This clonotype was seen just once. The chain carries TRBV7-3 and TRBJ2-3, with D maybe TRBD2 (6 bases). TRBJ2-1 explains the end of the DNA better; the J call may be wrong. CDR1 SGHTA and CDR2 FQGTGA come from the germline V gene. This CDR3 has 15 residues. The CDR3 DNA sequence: TGTGCCAGCAGCCCGATGGGACGGGAGTACAATGAGCAGTTCTTC. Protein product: CASSPMGREYNEQFF.

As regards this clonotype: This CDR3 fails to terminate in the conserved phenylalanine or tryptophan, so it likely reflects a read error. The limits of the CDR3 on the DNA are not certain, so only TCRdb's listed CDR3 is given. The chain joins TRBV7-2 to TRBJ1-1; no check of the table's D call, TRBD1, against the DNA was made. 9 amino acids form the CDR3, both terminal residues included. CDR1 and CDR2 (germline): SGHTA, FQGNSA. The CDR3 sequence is CASSPRPGQ.

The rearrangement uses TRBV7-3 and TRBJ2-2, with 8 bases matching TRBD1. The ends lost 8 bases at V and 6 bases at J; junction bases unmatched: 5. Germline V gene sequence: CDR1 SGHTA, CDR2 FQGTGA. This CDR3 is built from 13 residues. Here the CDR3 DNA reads TGTGCCAGCGGGACAGGCGGCCCCGGGGAGCTGTTTTTT. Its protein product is CASGTGGPGELFF. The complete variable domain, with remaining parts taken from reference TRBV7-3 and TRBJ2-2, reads GAGVSQTPSNKVTEKGKYVELRCDPISGHTALYWYRQSLGQGPEFLIYFQGTGAADDSGLPNDRFFAVRPEGSVSTLKIQRTERGDSAVYLCASGTGGPGELFFGEGSRLTVL.